This paragraph covers one TCR beta chain sequence. The antigen remains unidentified. CDR1 and CDR2 from the germline V gene are MNHNS and SASEGT. The CDR3 covers 17 residues. Unmatched junction bases numbered 12, after V lost 2 bases and J lost 7 bases. The data stem from a study of shared clonotypes between healthy human individuals. Findings and caveats of the study: Sampling was confined to blood; repertoires within tissues likely differ.

The table came from immunoSEQ multiplex PCR; TCRdb's copy has only in-frame clones and leaves some out. The profile shows some 1,100,000 clones, 70% to 80% of them singletons. The clonotype originates from a man younger than 35 in good health. Some clones in this sample may be carry-over from other donors' samples. The chain recombines TRBV6-1 with TRBJ2-4, with 9 bases aligning to TRBD1. The sequenced material came from memory CD4+ T cells from PBMCs. Subset of the sample: CD45RA-negative fraction. CDR3 sequence (DNA): TGTGCCAGCAGTGAATTGTCCGCGGGGACAGGGTCGAACATTCAGTACTTC. Its protein is CASSELSAGTGSNIQYF.